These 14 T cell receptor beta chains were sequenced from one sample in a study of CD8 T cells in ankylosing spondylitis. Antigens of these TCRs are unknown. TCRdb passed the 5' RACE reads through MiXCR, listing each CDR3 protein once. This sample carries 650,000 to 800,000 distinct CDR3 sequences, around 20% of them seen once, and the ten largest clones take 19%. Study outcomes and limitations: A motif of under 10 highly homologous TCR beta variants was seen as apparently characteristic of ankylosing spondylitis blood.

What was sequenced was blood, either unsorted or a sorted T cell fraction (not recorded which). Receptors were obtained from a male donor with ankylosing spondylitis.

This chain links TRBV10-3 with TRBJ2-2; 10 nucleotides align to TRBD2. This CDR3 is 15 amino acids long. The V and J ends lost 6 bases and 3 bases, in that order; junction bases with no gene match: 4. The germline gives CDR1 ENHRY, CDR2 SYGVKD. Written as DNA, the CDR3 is TGTGCCATCAGCTCTGGGACTAGCGACACCGGGGAGCTGTTTTTT. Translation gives CAISSGTSDTGELFF.

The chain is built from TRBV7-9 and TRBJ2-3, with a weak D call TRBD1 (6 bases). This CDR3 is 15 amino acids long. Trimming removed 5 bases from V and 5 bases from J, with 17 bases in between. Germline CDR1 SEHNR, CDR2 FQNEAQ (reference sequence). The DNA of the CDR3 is TGTGCCAGCAGCGTCATACGAGGGGGTGGAGATACGCAGTATTTT. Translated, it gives CASSVIRGGGDTQYF.

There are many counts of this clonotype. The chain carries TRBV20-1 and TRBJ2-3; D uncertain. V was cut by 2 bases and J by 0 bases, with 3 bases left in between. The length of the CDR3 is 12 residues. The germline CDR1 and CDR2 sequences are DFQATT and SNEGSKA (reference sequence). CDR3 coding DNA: TGCAGTGCTAGACAAAGCACAGATACGCAGTATTTT. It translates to CSARQSTDTQYF.

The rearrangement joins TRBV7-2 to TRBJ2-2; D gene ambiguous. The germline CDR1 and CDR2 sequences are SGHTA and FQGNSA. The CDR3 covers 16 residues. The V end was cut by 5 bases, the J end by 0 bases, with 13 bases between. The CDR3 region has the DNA TGTGCCAGCAGCCCGGGCCCGGTCGCGAACACCGGGGAGCTGTTTTTT. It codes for CASSPGPVANTGELFF.

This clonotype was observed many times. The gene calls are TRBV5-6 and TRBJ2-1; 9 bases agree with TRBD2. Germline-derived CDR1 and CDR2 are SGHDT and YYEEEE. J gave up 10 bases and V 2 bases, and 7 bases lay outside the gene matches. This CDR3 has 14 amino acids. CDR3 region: CASSFSGGGREQFF. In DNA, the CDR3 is TGTGCCAGCAGCTTTAGCGGGGGAGGGCGGGAGCAGTTCTTC.

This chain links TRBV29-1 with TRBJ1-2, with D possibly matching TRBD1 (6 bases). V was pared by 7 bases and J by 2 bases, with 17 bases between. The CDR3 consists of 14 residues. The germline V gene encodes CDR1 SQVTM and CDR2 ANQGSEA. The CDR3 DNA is TGCAGCGCTCTGACAGGAACAGAGAACTATGGCTACACCTTC. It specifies CSALTGTENYGYTF.

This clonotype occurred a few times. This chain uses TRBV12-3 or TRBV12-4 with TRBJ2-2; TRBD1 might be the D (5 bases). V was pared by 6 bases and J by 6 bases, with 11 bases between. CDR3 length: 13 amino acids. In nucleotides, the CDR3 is TGTGCCAGCAGCCGTGCAGGGTCCGGGGAGCTGTTTTTT. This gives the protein CASSRAGSGELFF.

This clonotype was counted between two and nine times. The CDR3 DNA follows: TGTGCCAGCAGTTTATCCGCCTATACAGTGCGCACAGATACGCAGTATTTT. It specifies CASSLSAYTVRTDTQYF. This chain joins TRBV27 and TRBJ2-3, with unresolved D. CDR1 and CDR2 (germline): MNHEY, SMNVEV (reference sequence). V was clipped by 0 bases and J by 1 base, with 14 bases between them. The CDR3 contains 17 residues.

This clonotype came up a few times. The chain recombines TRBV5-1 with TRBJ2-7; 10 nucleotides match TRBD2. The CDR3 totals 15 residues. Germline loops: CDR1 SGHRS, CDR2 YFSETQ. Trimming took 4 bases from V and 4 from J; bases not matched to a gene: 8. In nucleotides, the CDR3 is TGCGCCAGCAGCGATATAGCGGGAGGAGGATACGAGCAGTACTTC. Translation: CASSDIAGGGYEQYF.

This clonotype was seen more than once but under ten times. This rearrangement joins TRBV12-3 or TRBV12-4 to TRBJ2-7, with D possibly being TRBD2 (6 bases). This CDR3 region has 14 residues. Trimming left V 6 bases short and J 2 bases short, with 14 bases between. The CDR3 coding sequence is TGTGCCAGCAGCGCTAATAGCGGTCCCTACGAGCAGTACTTC. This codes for CASSANSGPYEQYF.

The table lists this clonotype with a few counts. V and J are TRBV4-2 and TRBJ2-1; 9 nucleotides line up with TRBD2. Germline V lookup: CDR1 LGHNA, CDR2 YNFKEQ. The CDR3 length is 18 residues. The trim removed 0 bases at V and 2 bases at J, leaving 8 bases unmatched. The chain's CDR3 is CASSQDPPQREAYNEQFF. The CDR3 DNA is TGTGCCAGCAGCCAAGACCCCCCCCAGCGGGAGGCCTACAATGAGCAGTTCTTC.

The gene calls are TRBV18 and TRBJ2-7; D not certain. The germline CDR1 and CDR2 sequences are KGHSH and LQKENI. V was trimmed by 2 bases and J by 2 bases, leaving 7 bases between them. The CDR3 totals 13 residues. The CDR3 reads CASSPTLTYEQYF. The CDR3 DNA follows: TGTGCCAGCTCACCAACCCTGACCTACGAGCAGTACTTC. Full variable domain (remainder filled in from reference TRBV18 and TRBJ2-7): NAGVMQNPRHLVRRRGQEARLRCSPMKGHSHVYWYRQLPEEGLKFMVYLQKENIIDESGMPKERFSAEFPKEGPSILRIQQVVRGDSAAYFCASSPTLTYEQYFGPGTRLTVT.

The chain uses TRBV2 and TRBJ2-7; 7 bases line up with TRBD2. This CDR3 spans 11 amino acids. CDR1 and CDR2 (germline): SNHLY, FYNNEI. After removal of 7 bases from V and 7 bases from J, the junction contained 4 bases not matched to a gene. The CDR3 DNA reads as TGTGCCAGCACTCCCGGGGGGGAGCAGTACTTC. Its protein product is CASTPGGEQYF.

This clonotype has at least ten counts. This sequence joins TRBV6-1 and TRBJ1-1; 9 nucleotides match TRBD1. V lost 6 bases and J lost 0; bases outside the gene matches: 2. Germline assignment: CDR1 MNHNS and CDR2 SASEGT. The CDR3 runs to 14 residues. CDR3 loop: CASRGQGLNTEAFF. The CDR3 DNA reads TGTGCCAGCAGGGGACAGGGACTGAACACTGAAGCTTTCTTT.